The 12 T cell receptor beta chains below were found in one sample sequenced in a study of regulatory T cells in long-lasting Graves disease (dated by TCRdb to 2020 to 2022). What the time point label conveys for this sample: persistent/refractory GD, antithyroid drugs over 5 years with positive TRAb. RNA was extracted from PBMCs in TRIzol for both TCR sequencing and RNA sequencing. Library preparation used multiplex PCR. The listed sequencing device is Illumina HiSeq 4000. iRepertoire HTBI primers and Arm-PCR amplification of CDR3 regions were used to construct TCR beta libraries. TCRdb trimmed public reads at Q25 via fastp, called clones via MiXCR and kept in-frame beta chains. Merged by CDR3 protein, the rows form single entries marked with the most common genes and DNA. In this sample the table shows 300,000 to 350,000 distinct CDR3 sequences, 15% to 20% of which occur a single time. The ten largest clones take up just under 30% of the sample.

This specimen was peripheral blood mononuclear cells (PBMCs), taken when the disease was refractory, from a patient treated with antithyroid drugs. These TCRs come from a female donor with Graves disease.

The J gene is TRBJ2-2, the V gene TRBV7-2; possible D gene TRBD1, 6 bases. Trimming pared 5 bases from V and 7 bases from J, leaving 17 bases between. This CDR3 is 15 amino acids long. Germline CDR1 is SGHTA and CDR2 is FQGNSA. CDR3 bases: TGTGCCAGCAGCCCCTTAGGGGGTAGGGGCGGGGAGCTGTTTTTT. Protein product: CASSPLGGRGGELFF.

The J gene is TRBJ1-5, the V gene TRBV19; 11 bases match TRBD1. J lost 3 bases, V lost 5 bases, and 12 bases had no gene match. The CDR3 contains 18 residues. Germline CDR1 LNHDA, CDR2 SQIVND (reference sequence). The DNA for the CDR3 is TGTGCCAGTAGTGCCTGGACAGGGGGCGAGGTTGTCAATCAGCCCCAGCATTTT. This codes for CASSAWTGGEVVNQPQHF.

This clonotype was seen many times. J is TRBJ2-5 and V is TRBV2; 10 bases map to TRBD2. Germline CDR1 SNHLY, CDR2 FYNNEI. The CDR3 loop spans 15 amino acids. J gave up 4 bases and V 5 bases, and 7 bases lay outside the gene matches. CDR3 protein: CASSSSSGRTETQYF. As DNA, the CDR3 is TGTGCCAGCAGTTCGTCTAGCGGGAGAACAGAGACCCAGTACTTC.

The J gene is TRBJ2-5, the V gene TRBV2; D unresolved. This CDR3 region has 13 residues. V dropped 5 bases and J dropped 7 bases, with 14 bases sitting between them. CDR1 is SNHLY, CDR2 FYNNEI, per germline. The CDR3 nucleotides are TGTGCCAGCAGTACCGGGCAGATGTCGACCCAGTACTTC. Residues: CASSTGQMSTQYF.

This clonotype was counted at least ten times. The CDR3 DNA is TGTGCCAGCAGCCCCAGAGGGGGTGATGGCTACACCTTC. Its translation is CASSPRGGDGYTF. This chain links TRBV3-1 with TRBJ1-2; possibly TRBD1 for D (6 bases). Germline assignment: CDR1 LGHDT and CDR2 YNNKEL (reference sequence). The CDR3 covers 13 residues. V lost 4 bases and J 6 bases, leaving 12 bases between the germline ends.

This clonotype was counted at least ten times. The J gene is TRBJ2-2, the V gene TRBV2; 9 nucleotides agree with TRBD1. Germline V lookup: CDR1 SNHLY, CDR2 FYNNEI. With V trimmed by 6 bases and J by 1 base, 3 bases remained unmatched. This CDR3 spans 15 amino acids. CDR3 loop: CASREDRGNTGELFF. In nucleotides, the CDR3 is TGTGCCAGCAGAGAGGACAGGGGGAACACCGGGGAGCTGTTTTTT.

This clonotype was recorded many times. The CDR3 DNA reads TGTGCCAGCACCAAGAACACTGAAGCTTTCTTT. Its translation: CASTKNTEAFF. V usage is TRBV6-1 and J usage is TRBJ1-1; D unresolved. V was clipped by 7 bases and J by 1 base, with 4 bases between them. CDR1 and CDR2 from the germline V gene are MNHNS and SASEGT. The CDR3 has 11 amino acids.

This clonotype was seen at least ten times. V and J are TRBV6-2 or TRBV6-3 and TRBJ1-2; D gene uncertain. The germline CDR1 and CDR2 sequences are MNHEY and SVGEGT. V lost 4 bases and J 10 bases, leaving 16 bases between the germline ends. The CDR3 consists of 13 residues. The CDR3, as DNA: TGTGCCAGCAGTTCACCAGGTCTTAATGCCTACACCTTC. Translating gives CASSSPGLNAYTF.

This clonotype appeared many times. CDR3 residues: CASTSGQGNYGYTF. The CDR3 DNA is TGTGCCAGCACATCGGGACAGGGGAACTATGGCTACACCTTC. This chain links TRBV2 with TRBJ1-2, with TRBD1 matching 10 bases. With 7 bases clipped from V and 2 bases from J, the junction kept 4 bases outside the gene matches. Germline CDR1 is SNHLY and CDR2 is FYNNEI. The CDR3 totals 14 residues.

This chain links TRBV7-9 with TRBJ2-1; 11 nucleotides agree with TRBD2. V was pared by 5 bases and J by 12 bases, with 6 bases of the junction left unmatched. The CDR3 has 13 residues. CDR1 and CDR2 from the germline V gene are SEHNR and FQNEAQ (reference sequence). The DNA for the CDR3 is TGTGCCAGCAGCCTTCTAGCGGGGGGAGGGCAGTTCTTC. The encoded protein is CASSLLAGGGQFF.

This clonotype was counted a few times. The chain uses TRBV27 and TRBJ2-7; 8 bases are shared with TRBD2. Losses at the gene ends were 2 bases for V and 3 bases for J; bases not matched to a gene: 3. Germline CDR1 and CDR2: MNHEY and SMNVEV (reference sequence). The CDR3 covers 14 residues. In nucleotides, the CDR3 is TGTGCCAGCAGTTTAACGGGAGGGTTCTACGAGCAGTACTTC. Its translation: CASSLTGGFYEQYF.

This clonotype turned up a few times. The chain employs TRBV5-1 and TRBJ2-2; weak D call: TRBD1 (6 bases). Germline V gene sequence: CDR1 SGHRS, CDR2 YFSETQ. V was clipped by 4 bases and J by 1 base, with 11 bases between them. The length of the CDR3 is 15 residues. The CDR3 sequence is CASSARTENTGELFF. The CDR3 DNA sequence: TGCGCCAGCAGCGCCCGGACAGAGAACACCGGGGAGCTGTTTTTT. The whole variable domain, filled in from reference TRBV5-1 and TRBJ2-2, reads KAGVTQTPRYLIKTRGQQVTLSCSPISGHRSVSWYQQTPGQGLQFLFEYFSETQRNKGNFPGRFSGRQFSNSRSEMNVSTLELGDSALYLCASSARTENTGELFFGEGSRLTVL.